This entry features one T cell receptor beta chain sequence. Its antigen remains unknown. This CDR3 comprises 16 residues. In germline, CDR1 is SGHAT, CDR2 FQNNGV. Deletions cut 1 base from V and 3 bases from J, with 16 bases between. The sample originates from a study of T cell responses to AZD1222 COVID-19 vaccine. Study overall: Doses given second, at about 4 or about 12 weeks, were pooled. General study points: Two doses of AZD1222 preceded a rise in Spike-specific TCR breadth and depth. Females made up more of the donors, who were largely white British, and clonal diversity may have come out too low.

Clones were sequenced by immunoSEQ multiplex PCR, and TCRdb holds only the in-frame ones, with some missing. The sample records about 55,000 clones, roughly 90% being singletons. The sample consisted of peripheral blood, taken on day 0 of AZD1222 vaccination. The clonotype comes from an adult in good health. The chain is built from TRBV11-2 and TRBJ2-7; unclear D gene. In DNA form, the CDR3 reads TGTGCCAGCAGCTTAGGATCTGTTCAGGTTAACTACGAGCAGTACTTC. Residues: CASSLGSVQVNYEQYF.